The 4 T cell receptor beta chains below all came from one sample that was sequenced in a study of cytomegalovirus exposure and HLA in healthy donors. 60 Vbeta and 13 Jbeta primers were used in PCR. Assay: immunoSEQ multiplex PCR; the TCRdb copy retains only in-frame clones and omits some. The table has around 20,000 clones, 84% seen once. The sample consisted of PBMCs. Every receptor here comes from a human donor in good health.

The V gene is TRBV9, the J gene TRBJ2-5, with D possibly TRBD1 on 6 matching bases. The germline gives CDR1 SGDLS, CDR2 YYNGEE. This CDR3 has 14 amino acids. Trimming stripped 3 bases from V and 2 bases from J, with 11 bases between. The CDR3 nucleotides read TGTGCCAGCAGCGCGACAGGACATCAAGAGACCCAGTACTTC. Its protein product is CASSATGHQETQYF.

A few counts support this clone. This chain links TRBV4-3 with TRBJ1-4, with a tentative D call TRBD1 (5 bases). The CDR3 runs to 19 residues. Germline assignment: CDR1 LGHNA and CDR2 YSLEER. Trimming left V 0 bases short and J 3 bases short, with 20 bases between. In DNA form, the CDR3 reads TGCGCCAGCAGCCAAGATCAGGGCGCGGGATTTGTGTCTAATGAAAAACTGTTTTTT. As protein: CASSQDQGAGFVSNEKLFF.

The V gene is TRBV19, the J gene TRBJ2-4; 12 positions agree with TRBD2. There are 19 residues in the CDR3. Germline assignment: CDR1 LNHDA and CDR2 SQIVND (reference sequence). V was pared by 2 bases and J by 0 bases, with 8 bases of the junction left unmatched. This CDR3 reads CASSIKASGGDLAKNIQYF. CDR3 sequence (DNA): TGTGCCAGTAGTATAAAGGCTAGCGGGGGGGACCTAGCCAAAAACATTCAGTACTTC.

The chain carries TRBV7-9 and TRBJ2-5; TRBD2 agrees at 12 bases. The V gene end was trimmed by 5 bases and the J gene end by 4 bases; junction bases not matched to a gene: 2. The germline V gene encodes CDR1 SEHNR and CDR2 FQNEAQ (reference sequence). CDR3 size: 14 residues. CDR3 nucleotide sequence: TGTGCCAGCAGCCCGGGACTAGCGGGAGAGACCCAGTACTTC. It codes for CASSPGLAGETQYF.